This TCR beta chain was sequenced in a study of T-cell memory formation after mild COVID-19. As for the study in general: The TCR clusters were mostly specific to one donor.

Trimming cost V 6 bases and J 3 bases, with 6 bases left between them. The CDR3 covers 12 residues. Germline CDR1 reads SNHLY; CDR2 reads FYNNEI. TCRdb used MiXCR to reprocess the 5' RACE reads, holding one entry per CDR3 protein. Of a few hundred thousand distinct CDR3 sequences listed, around 19% are singletons. This clonotype was counted only a few times. J is TRBJ2-1 and V is TRBV2; D call uncertain. Specimen: PBMCs or a T cell subset sorted from them (not recorded which). The clonotype originates from a man between 18 and 29 years old who had mild COVID-19 (a few samples of this study predate the infection). Cell type and time point are not known. For the CDR3, the DNA is TGTGCCAGCAGCGGATACTACAATGAGCAGTTCTTC. As protein: CASSGYYNEQFF.